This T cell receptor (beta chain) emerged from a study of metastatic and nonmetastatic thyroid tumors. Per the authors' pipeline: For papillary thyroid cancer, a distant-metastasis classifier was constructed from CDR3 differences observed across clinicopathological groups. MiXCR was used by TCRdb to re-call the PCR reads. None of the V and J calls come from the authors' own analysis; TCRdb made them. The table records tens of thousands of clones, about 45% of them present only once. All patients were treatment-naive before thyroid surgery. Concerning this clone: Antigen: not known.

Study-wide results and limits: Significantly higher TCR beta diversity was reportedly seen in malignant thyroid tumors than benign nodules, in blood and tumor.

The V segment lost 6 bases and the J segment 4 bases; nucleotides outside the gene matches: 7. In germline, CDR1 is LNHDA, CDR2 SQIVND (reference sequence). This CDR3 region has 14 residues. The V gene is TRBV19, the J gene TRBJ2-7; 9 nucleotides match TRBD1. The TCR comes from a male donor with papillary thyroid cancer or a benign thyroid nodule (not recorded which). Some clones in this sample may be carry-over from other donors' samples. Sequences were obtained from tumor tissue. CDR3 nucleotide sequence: TGTGCCAGTAGCCGGACAGGGGTCGTGTACGAGCAGTACTTC. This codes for CASSRTGVVYEQYF.